This TCR beta chain was captured by sequencing in a study of control samples from healthy donors and cancer patients. Sequencing used immunoSEQ multiplex PCR; TCRdb keeps in-frame clones, though not all of them. Of 100,000 to 150,000 clones listed, 75% to 95% were seen once; the top ten hold 2% to 3%. The CDR3 is made up of 11 amino acids. Germline assignment: CDR1 GTSNPN and CDR2 SVGIG (reference sequence). Trimming took 4 bases from V and 2 from J, leaving 5 bases between them. This rearrangement joins TRBV30 to TRBJ1-2; D not certain. This sequence originates from a man between 35 and 55 years old in good health. Sequenced sample: blood. The CDR3 nucleotides read TGTGCCTGGACAGAGAACTATGGCTACACCTTC. Amino acids: CAWTENYGYTF.